Following are 9 T cell receptor beta chains from one sample sequenced in a study of blood T cell repertoires in COVID-19. The method was immunoSEQ multiplex PCR; TCRdb's version includes in-frame clones alone and lacks a portion of them. The sample lists about 290,000 clones, over 85% seen once, with over 8.5% in the top ten. The sequencing input was peripheral blood. These receptors were obtained from a woman under 40 with COVID-19, enrolled during active disease.

The CDR3 loop is CASSYGGTGDYGYTF. The DNA for the CDR3 is TGTGCCAGCAGTTACGGGGGGACAGGGGACTATGGCTACACCTTC. The chain carries TRBV6-5 and TRBJ1-2, with TRBD1 matching over 10 bases. This CDR3 is built from 15 residues. V was clipped by 2 bases and J by 3 bases; unmatched bases: 3. Per germline, CDR1 MNHEY and CDR2 SVGAGI.

V gene TRBV7-9 combines with J gene TRBJ1-1; D perhaps matches TRBD1 (5 bases). V was cut by 8 bases and J by 4 bases, with 14 bases left in between. The germline gives CDR1 SEHNR, CDR2 FQNEAQ (reference sequence). There are 13 residues in the CDR3. CDR3 nucleotides: TGTGCCAGCCTAAAACAGACAGTCACTGAAGCTTTCTTT. This codes for CASLKQTVTEAFF.

This sequence joins TRBV18 and TRBJ2-2; D ambiguous. The CDR3 has 12 amino acids. V was shortened by 2 bases and J by 8 bases, with 6 bases between the two germline ends. Germline values: CDR1 KGHSH, CDR2 LQKENI. CDR3 sequence: CASSPKEGELFF. The CDR3 DNA sequence: TGTGCCAGCTCACCAAAGGAGGGGGAGCTGTTTTTT.

V gene TRBV19 combines with J gene TRBJ1-6; 8 positions agree with TRBD1. Losses at the gene ends were 3 bases for V and 7 bases for J; bases not matched to a gene: 5. Germline CDR1 and CDR2: LNHDA and SQIVND (reference sequence). The CDR3 length is 15 residues. CDR3 amino acids: CASSISGQGNSPLHF. The CDR3 nucleotides are TGTGCCAGTAGTATTTCAGGACAGGGAAATTCACCCCTCCACTTT.

J is TRBJ1-2 and V is TRBV19; 9 nucleotides align to TRBD1. There are 15 residues in the CDR3. Trimming took 8 bases from V and 0 from J; bases not matched to a gene: 7. Germline V lookup: CDR1 LNHDA, CDR2 SQIVND (reference sequence). CDR3 amino acids: CASWTGALANYGYTF. The DNA for the CDR3 is TGTGCCAGTTGGACAGGGGCTTTGGCTAACTATGGCTACACCTTC. The variable domain in full, with the rest retrieved from reference TRBV19 and TRBJ1-2, is DGGITQSPKYLFRKEGQNVTLSCEQNLNHDAMYWYRQDPGQGLRLIYYSQIVNDFQKGDIAEGYSVSREKKESFPLTVTSAQKNPTAFYLCASWTGALANYGYTFGSGTRLTVV.

The sample holds one count of this clone. The V call is TRBV7-2, the J call TRBJ2-3, with unresolved D. CDR3 size: 13 residues. Trimming removed 0 bases at V and 7 bases at J, with 8 bases between. Germline V gene lookup returns CDR1 SGHTA and CDR2 FQGNSA. In nucleotides, the CDR3 is TGTGCCAGCAGCTTAGCTTCAGTACATACGCAGTATTTT. Translating gives CASSLASVHTQYF. Full variable domain (remainder filled in from reference TRBV7-2 and TRBJ2-3): GAGVSQSPSNKVTEKGKDVELRCDPISGHTALYWYRQSLGQGLEFLIYFQGNSAPDKSGLPSDRFSAERTGGSVSTLTIQRTQQEDSAVYLCASSLASVHTQYFGPGTRLTVL.

J is TRBJ1-5 and V is TRBV21-1; TRBD1 reflects the table's D call only, with no check against the DNA. TRBV21-1 is a documented pseudogene. The CDR3 length is 16 residues. In nucleotides, the CDR3 is TGTGCCAGCAGCAAACCACGACAGGGTGGCAATCAGCCCCAGCATTTT. Translated, it gives CASSKPRQGGNQPQHF.

The J gene is TRBJ1-2, the V gene TRBV24-1; 7 nucleotides match TRBD1. V was clipped by 4 bases and J by 4 bases; unmatched bases: 8. Per the germline V gene, CDR1 is KGHDR and CDR2 is SFDVKD. The CDR3 has 15 residues. CDR3 residues: CATSERQGTGYGYTF. The CDR3 DNA reads TGTGCCACCAGTGAAAGACAGGGTACCGGCTATGGCTACACCTTC.

This chain's CDR3 is CASTNWGQAVQETQYF. The CDR3 DNA is TGTGCCAGCACCAATTGGGGACAGGCCGTTCAAGAGACCCAGTACTTC. The chain carries TRBV6-6 and TRBJ2-5, with 8 bases matching TRBD1. The CDR3 covers 16 residues. The ends lost 7 bases at V and 2 bases at J; junction bases unmatched: 12. Looked up from germline, CDR1 is MNHNY and CDR2 is SVGAGI (reference sequence).